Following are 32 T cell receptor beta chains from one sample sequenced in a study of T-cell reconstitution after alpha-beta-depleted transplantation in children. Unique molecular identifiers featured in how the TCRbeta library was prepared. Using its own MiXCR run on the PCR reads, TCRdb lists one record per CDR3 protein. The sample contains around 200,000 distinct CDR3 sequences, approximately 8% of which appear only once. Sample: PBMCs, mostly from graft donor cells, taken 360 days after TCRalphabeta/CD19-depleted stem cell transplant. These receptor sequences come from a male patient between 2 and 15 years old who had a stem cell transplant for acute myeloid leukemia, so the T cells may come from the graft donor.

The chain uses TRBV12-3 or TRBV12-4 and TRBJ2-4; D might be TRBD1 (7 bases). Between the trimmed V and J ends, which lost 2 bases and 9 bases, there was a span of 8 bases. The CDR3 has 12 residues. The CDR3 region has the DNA TGTGCCAGCAGTTTACAGGGGGGCATTCAGTACTTC. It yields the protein CASSLQGGIQYF.

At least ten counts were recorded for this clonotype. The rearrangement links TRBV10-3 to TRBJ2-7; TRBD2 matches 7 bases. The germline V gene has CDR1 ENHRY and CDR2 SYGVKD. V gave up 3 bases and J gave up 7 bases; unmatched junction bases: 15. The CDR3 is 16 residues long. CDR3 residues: CAISDHPPGGLREQYV. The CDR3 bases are TGTGCCATCAGTGATCACCCCCCGGGGGGACTGAGGGAGCAGTACGTC.

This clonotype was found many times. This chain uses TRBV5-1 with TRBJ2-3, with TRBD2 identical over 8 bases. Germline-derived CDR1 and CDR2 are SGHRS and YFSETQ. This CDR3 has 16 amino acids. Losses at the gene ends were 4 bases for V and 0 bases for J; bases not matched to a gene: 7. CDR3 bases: TGCGCCAGCAGCCCGAAAACTAGCGGTAGCACAGATACGCAGTATTTT. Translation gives CASSPKTSGSTDTQYF.

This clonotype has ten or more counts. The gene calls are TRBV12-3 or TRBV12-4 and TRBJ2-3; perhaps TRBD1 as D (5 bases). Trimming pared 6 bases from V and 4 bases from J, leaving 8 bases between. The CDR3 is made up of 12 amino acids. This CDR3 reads CASSSRADTQYF. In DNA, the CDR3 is TGTGCCAGCAGCTCCAGGGCAGATACGCAGTATTTT.

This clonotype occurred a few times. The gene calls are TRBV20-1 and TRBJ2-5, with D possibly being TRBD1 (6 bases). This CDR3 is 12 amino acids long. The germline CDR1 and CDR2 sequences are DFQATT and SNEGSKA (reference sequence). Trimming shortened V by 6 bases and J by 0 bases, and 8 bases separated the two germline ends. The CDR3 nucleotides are TGCAGTGCCGGGACAAACCAAGAGACCCAGTACTTC. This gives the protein CSAGTNQETQYF.

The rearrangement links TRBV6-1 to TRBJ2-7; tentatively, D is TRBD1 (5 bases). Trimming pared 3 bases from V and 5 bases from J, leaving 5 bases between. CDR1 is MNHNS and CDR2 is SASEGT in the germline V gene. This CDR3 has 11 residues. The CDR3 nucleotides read TGTGCCAGCAGTGACAGGGACGAGCAGTACGTC. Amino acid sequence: CASSDRDEQYV.

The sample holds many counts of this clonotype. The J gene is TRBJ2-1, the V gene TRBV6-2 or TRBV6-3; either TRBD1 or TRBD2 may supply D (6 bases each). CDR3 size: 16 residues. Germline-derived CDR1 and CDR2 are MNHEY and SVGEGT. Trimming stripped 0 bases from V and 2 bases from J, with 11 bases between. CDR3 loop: CASSYSRGAPYNEQFF. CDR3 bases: TGTGCCAGCAGTTACTCGAGGGGGGCGCCCTACAATGAGCAGTTCTTC.

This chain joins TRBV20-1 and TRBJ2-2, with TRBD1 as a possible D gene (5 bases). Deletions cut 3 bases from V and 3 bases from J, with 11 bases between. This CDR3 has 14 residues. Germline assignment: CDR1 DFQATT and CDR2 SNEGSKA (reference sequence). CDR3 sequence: CSASAGHHTGELFF. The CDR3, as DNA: TGCAGTGCTAGCGCAGGGCATCACACCGGGGAGCTGTTTTTT.

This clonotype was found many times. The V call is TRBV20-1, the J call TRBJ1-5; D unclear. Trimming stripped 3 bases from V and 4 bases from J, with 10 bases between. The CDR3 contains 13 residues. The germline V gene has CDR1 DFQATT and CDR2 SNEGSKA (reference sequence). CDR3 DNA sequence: TGCAGTGCTAGTATACTGGGGAATCAGCCCCAGCATTTT. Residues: CSASILGNQPQHF.

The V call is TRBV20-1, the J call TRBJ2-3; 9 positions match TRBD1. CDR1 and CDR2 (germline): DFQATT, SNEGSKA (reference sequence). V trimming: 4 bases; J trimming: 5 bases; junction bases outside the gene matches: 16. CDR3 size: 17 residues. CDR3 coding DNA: TGCAGTGCTACTCCCCTCCAACAGGGGGCGAGGGTAGATACGCAGTATTTT. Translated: CSATPLQQGARVDTQYF.

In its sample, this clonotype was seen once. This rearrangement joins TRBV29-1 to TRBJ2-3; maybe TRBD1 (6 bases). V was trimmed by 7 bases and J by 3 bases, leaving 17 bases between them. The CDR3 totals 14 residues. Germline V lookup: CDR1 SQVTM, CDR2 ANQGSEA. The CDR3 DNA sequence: TGCAGCGGCAAAGGGCAGGGGAAGACAGATACGCAGTATTTT. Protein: CSGKGQGKTDTQYF.

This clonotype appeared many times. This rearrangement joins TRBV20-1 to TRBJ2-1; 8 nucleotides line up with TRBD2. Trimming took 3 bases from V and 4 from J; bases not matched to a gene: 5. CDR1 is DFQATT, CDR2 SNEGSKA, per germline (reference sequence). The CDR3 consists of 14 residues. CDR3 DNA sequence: TGCAGTGCTAGGCCTAGCGGGCCGTACAATGAGCAGTTCTTC. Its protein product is CSARPSGPYNEQFF.

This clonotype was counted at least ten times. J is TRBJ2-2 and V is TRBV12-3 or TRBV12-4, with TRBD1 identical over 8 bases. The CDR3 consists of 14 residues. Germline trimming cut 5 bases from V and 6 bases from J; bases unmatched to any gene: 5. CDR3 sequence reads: CASSPGGASGELFF. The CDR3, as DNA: TGTGCCAGCAGTCCAGGGGGCGCGTCCGGGGAGCTGTTTTTT.

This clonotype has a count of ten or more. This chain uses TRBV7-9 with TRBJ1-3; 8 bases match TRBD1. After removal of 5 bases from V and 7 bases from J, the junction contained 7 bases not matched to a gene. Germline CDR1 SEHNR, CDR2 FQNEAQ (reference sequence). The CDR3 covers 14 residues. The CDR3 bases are TGTGCCAGCAGCAGGACAGGGTTCGGCAACACCATATATTTT. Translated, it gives CASSRTGFGNTIYF.

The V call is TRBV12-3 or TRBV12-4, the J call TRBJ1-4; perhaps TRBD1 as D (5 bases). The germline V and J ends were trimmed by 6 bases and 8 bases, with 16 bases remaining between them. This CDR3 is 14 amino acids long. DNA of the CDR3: TGTGCCAGCAGCGCCAGGGAGGGAGGGGAAAAACTGTTTTTT. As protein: CASSAREGGEKLFF.

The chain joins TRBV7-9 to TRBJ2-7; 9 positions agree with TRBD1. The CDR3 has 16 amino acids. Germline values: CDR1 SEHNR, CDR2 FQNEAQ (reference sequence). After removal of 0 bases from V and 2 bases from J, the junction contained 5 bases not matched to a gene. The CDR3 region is CASSLAPGQGAYEQYF. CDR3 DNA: TGTGCCAGCAGCTTAGCCCCGGGACAGGGAGCCTACGAGCAGTACTTC.

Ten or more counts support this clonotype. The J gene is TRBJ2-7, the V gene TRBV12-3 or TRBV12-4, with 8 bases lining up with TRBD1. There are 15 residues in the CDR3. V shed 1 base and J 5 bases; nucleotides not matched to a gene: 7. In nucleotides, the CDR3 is TGTGCCAGCAGTTTAGGGTGGACAGGGAGGAACGAGCAGTACGTC. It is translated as CASSLGWTGRNEQYV.

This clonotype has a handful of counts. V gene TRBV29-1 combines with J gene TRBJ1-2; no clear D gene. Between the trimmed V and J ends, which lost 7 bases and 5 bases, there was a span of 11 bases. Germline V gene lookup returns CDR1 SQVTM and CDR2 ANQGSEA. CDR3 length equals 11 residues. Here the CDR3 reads CSATLGYGYTF. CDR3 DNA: TGCAGCGCCACTCTTGGGTATGGCTACACCTTC.

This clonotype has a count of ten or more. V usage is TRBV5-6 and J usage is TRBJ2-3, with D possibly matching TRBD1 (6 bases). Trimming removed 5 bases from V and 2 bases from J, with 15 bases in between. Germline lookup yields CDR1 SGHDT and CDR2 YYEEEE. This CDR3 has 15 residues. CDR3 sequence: CASSLGGDDTDTQYF. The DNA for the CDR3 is TGTGCCAGCAGTCTAGGGGGAGACGACACAGATACGCAGTATTTT.

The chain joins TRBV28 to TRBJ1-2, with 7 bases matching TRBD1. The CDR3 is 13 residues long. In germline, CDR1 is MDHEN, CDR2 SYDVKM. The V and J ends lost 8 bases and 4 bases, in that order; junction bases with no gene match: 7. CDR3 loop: CASGPGTAYGYTF. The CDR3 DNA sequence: TGTGCCAGCGGCCCCGGGACAGCCTATGGCTACACCTTC.

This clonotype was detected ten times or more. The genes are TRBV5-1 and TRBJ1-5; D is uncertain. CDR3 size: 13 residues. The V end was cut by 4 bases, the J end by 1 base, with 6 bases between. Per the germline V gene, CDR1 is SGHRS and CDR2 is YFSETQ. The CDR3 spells CASSPDSNQPQHF. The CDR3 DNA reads TGCGCCAGCAGCCCGGACAGCAATCAGCCCCAGCATTTT.

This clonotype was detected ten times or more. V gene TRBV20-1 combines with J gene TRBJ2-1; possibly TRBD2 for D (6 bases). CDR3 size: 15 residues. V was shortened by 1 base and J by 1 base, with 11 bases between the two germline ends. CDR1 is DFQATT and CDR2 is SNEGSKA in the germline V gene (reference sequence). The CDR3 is CSARGTSRSYNEQFF. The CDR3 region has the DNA TGCAGTGCTAGAGGAACTAGCCGGTCCTACAATGAGCAGTTCTTC.

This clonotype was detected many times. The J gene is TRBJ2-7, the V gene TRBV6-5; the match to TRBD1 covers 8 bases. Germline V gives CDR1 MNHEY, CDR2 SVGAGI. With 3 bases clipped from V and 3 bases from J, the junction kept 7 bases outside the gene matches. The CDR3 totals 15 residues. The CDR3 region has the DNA TGTGCCAGCAGTTATGGGGGACAGGCGGTCTACGAGCAGTACTTC. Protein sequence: CASSYGGQAVYEQYF.

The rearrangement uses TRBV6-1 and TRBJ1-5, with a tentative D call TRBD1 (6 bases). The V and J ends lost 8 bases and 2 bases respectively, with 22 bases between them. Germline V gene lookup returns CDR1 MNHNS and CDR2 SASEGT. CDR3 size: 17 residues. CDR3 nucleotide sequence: TGTGCCAGCGCACTCTCGAACAGGGCGAACGGCAATCAGCCCCAGCATTTT. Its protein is CASALSNRANGNQPQHF.

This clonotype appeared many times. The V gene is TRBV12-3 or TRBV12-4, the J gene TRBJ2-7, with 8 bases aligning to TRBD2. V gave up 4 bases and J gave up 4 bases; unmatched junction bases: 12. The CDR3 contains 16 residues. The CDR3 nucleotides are TGTGCCAGCAGTTGGGGTTTAGGGACTAGTGGGTACGAGCAGTACTTC. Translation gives CASSWGLGTSGYEQYF.

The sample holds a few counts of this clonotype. Written as DNA, the CDR3 is TGCAGTGCTCTCGAGACAGGCCCGAACACTGAAGCTTTCTTT. Its protein is CSALETGPNTEAFF. The J gene is TRBJ1-1, the V gene TRBV20-1; maybe TRBD1 (6 bases). The CDR3 consists of 14 residues. Deletions cut 5 bases from V and 1 base from J, with 14 bases between. Germline-derived CDR1 and CDR2 are DFQATT and SNEGSKA (reference sequence).

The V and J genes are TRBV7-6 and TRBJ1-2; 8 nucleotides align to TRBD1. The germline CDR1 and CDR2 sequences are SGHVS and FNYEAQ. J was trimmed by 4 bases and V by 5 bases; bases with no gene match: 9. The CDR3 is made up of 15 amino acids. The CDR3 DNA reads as TGTGCCAGCAGCGCCGGGACAGGCGACTTCTATGGCTACACCTTC. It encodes CASSAGTGDFYGYTF.

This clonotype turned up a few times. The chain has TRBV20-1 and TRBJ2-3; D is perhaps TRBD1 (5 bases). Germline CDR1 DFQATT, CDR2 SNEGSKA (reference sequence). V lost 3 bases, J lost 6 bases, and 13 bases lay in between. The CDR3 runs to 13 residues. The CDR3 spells CSARTAGRDTQYF. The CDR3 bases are TGCAGTGCTAGGACAGCCGGGCGGGATACGCAGTATTTT.

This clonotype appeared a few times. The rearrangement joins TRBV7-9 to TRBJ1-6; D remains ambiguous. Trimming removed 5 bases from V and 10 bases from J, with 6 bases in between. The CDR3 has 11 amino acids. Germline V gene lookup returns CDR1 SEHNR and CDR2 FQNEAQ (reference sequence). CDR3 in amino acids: CASSPVSPLHF. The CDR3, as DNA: TGTGCCAGCAGCCCGGTCTCACCCCTCCACTTT.

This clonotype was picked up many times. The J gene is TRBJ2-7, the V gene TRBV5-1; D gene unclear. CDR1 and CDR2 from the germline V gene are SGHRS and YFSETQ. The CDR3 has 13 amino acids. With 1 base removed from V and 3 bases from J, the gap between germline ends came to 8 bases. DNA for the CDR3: TGCGCCAGCAGCTTGAACCCAGACTACGAGCAGTACGTC. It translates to CASSLNPDYEQYV.

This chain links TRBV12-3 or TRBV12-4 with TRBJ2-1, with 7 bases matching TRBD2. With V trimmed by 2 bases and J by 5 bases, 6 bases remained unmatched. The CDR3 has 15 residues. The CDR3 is CASSLRGRTHNEQFF. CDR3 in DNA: TGTGCCAGCAGTTTACGCGGGAGAACTCACAATGAGCAGTTCTTC.

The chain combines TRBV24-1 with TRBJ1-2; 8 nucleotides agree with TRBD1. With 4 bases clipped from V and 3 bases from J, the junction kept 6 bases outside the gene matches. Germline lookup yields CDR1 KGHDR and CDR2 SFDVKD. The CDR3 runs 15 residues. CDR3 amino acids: CATSDAGQGHYGYTF. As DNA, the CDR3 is TGTGCCACCAGTGACGCCGGACAGGGCCACTATGGCTACACCTTC.